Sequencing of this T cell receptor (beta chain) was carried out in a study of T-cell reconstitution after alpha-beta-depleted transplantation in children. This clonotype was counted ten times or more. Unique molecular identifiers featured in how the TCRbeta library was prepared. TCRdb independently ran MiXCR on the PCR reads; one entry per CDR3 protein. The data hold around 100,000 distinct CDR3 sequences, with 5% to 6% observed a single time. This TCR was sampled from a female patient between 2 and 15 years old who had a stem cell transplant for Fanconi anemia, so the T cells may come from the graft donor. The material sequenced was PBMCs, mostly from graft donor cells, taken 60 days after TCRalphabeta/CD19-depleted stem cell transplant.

CDR3 region: CSATGTADSPLHF. The CDR3 DNA follows: TGCAGTGCTACCGGGACAGCGGATTCACCCCTCCACTTT. The chain has TRBV20-1 and TRBJ1-6; 7 bases line up with TRBD1. The germline V gene encodes CDR1 DFQATT and CDR2 SNEGSKA (reference sequence). The CDR3 totals 13 residues. V was clipped by 4 bases and J by 8 bases; unmatched bases: 5.